This is a list of T cell receptor beta chains from one sample in a study of cytomegalovirus exposure and HLA in healthy donors. Profiled with immunoSEQ multiplex PCR; TCRdb holds only in-frame clones, not every one. Of about 150,000 clones in the sample, around three quarters were seen once. The sequencing sample was made of PBMCs. These receptors were taken from a woman aged 40 to 50 in good health and CMV-seronegative. Each CDR3 is given with its conserved first and last residue. D genes are given only for firm matches. Some rows have no size entry. The others give once, few or many, or a class for an expanded clone.

clone_size	v_call	d_call	j_call	cdr3_aa	cdr3_nt
NA	TRBV5-1	TRBD1	TRBJ1-2	CASSRGQGAPVGGYTF	TGCGCCAGCAGCCGGGGACAGGGGGCGCCGGTTGGTGGCTACACCTTC
NA	TRBV6-1	TRBD1	TRBJ1-1	CASSEMTGVSTEAFF	TGTGCCAGCAGTGAAATGACAGGGGTCTCCACTGAAGCTTTCTTT
NA	TRBV5-4	TRBD1	TRBJ1-1	CASSLWDRGDTEAFF	TGTGCCAGCAGCTTATGGGACAGGGGAGACACTGAAGCTTTCTTT
NA	TRBV6-4	TRBD1	TRBJ1-6	CASSLKQGQSPLHF	TGTGCCAGCAGCCTTAAACAGGGGCAATCACCCCTCCACTTT
NA	TRBV19	NA	TRBJ2-1	CASSVRGSYNEQFF	TGTGCCAGTAGTGTCAGGGGTTCCTACAATGAGCAGTTCTTC
NA	TRBV29-1	NA	TRBJ1-3	CSVGWSSGNTIYF	TGCAGCGTTGGATGGAGCTCTGGAAACACCATATATTTT
few	TRBV29-1	NA	TRBJ2-7	CSVGSTDRKTYEQYF	TGCAGCGTTGGCTCTACTGACAGGAAAACCTACGAGCAGTACTTC
NA	TRBV13	NA	TRBJ2-2	CASSLGLGANTGELFF	TGTGCCAGCAGCTTAGGCCTCGGGGCGAACACCGGGGAGCTGTTTTTT
NA	TRBV7-9	NA	TRBJ2-7	CASSTVGGLPYEQYF	TGTGCCAGCAGCACCGTGGGTGGACTTCCCTACGAGCAGTACTTC
NA	TRBV10-3	TRBD1	TRBJ1-1	CAISRTGDTEAFF	TGTGCCATCAGCAGGACAGGGGACACTGAAGCTTTCTTT
few	TRBV5-1	TRBD2	TRBJ2-7	CASSLAGEGSYEQYF	TGCGCCAGCAGCTTGGCCGGGGAGGGGTCATACGAGCAGTACTTC
NA	TRBV5-6	NA	TRBJ2-2	CASSSLRSNTGELFF	TGTGCCAGCAGCTCTCTACGGTCAAACACCGGGGAGCTGTTTTTT
NA	TRBV19	TRBD1	TRBJ1-5	CASNTGQGINQPQHF	TGTGCCAGTAATACCGGACAGGGGATTAATCAGCCCCAGCATTTC
NA	TRBV5-1	TRBD2	TRBJ2-1	CASSQSTSGSINEQFF	TGCGCCAGCAGCCAGTCCACTAGCGGGAGTATCAATGAGCAGTTCTTC
NA	TRBV29-1	NA	TRBJ1-5	CSVAWSGNGDQPQHF	TGCAGCGTTGCGTGGTCGGGGAATGGGGATCAGCCCCAGCATTTT
few	TRBV10-3	TRBD1	TRBJ2-3	CAISPGQGATDTQYF	TGTGCCATCAGTCCGGGACAGGGGGCAACGGATACGCAGTATTTT
once	TRBV2	TRBD1	TRBJ2-5	CASSLQGAYQETQYF	TGTGCCAGCAGTTTACAGGGGGCGTACCAAGAGACCCAGTACTTC
NA	TRBV4-2	NA	TRBJ2-3	CASTGYFTDTQYF	TGTGCCAGCACAGGGTATTTCACAGATACGCAGTATTTT
few	TRBV5-1	TRBD1	TRBJ2-7	CASSPRQGASNEQYF	TGCGCCAGCAGCCCACGACAGGGGGCGAGCAACGAGCAGTACTTC
once	TRBV29-1	TRBD1	TRBJ2-7	CSVRDRGPSYEQYF	TGCAGCGTTCGCGACAGGGGCCCCTCCTACGAGCAGTACTTC
few	TRBV30	NA	TRBJ1-1	CAWSVSPGAFF	TGTGCCTGGAGTGTAAGCCCCGGGGCTTTCTTT
NA	TRBV11-2	NA	TRBJ1-5	CASSDNNQPQHF	TGTGCCAGCAGCGACAACAATCAGCCCCAGCATTTT
once	TRBV6-5	TRBD1	TRBJ1-5	CASSPQGGYQPQHF	TGTGCCAGCAGCCCACAGGGGGGCTATCAGCCCCAGCATTTT
NA	TRBV5-6	TRBD1	TRBJ1-1	CASSWGQPNTEAFF	TGTGCCAGCAGCTGGGGACAGCCGAACACTGAAGCTTTCTTT
NA	TRBV6-5	NA	TRBJ2-7	CASSYSVSNYEQYF	TGTGCCAGCAGTTACAGCGTCAGCAACTACGAGCAGTACTTC
once	TRBV5-1	NA	TRBJ2-6	CASSLAQGTNSGANVLTF	TGCGCCAGCAGCTTGGCCCAGGGTACCAACTCTGGGGCCAACGTCCTGACTTTC
NA	TRBV6-1	TRBD1	TRBJ2-5	CASSATGAETQYF	TGTGCCAGCAGTGCTACAGGGGCAGAGACCCAGTACTTC
few	TRBV6-5	NA	TRBJ1-3	CASRPGHQLRDTIYF	TGTGCCAGCAGACCGGGACACCAATTACGGGACACCATATATTTT
NA	TRBV6-1	TRBD1	TRBJ2-7	CASSGQGYSYEQYF	TGTGCCAGCAGCGGACAGGGATACTCCTACGAGCAGTACTTC